A selection of T cell receptor beta chains follows, all from one sample in a study of blood T cell repertoires in COVID-19. Profiled with immunoSEQ multiplex PCR; TCRdb holds only in-frame clones, not every one. This sample has 200,000 to 300,000 clones, with roughly 86% found just once. Source material: PBMCs or T cells enriched from blood (not recorded which). The receptors were sampled from a woman under 30 who had recovered from COVID-19. CDR3s include the opening cysteine and the closing phenylalanine or tryptophan. The D gene is left open where the match is weak. For some rows the clone size is stated as once, few or many, or as a class when expanded; others skip it.

TRBD1 TRBJ2-1 TRBV5-1 . CASSFRDRGLNEQFF TGCGCCAGCAGCTTCCGGGACAGGGGGTTGAATGAGCAGTTCTTC
TRBD1 TRBJ1-4 TRBV11-2 . CASSPIRGPTNEKLFF TGTGCCAGCAGCCCCATTAGGGGGCCTACTAATGAAAAACTGTTTTTT
. TRBJ2-6 TRBV6-5 . CATTSGANVLTF TGTGCCACCACTTCTGGGGCCAACGTCCTGACTTTC
. TRBJ1-5 TRBV30 . CAWNPQGWGNQPQHF TGTGCCTGGAACCCGCAGGGTTGGGGCAATCAGCCCCAGCATTTT
. TRBJ2-7 TRBV28 . CATNRPQGPYEQYF TGTGCCACCAACCGGCCCCAGGGCCCCTACGAGCAGTACTTC
TRBD1 TRBJ2-3 TRBV7-2 . CASSFSGTGVTDTQYF TGTGCCAGCAGCTTTTCCGGGACAGGAGTCACAGATACGCAGTATTTT
TRBD1 TRBJ1-1 TRBV11-3 many CASSWGQMNTEAFF TGTGCCAGCAGCTGGGGACAGATGAACACTGAAGCTTTCTTT
. TRBJ2-1 TRBV28 . CASSSRRLNNEQFF TGTGCCAGCAGTTCTAGGAGACTTAACAATGAGCAGTTCTTC
TRBD1 TRBJ1-6 TRBV5-1 few CASSWGQGAEPLHF TGCGCCAGCAGCTGGGGACAGGGGGCCGAACCCCTCCACTTT
TRBD2 TRBJ2-7 TRBV2 many CASSENGLETYYEQYF TGTGCCAGCAGTGAGAATGGACTAGAAACTTACTACGAGCAGTACTTC
. TRBJ1-1 TRBV18 . CASSPPDRGTMNTEAFF TGTGCCAGCTCACCACCGGATCGGGGGACGATGAACACTGAAGCTTTCTTT
. TRBJ2-3 TRBV11-2 . CASSSRAERGHDTQYF TGTGCCAGCAGCTCCCGCGCCGAGCGGGGACATGATACGCAGTATTTT
. TRBJ1-5 TRBV4-1 . CASSHPPTGTKQPQHF TGCGCCAGCAGCCACCCCCCAACAGGGACCAAACAGCCCCAGCATTTT
. TRBJ2-7 TRBV6-5 . CASRWVTGSHEQYF TGTGCCAGCAGATGGGTCACAGGTAGCCACGAGCAGTACTTC
. TRBJ2-4 TRBV29-1 . CSVEDLVTGSKNIQYF TGCAGCGTTGAAGATCTTGTGACAGGTAGCAAAAACATTCAGTACTTC
. TRBJ1-5 TRBV19 few CASSIGPGWDSNQPQHF TGTGCCAGTAGTATAGGGCCAGGGTGGGATAGCAATCAGCCCCAGCATTTT
. TRBJ1-5 TRBV19 . CASSIEGYNQPQHF TGTGCCAGTAGTATCGAGGGATACAATCAGCCCCAGCATTTT
. TRBJ2-1 TRBV5-4 . CASSPFGGSYNEQFF TGTGCCAGCAGCCCATTCGGGGGCTCCTACAATGAGCAGTTCTTC
TRBD1 TRBJ2-1 TRBV9 . CASSDVAQGAHEQFF TGTGCCAGCAGCGACGTCGCACAGGGGGCCCATGAGCAGTTCTTC
TRBD1 TRBJ2-1 TRBV10-3 . CAISQTGGNEQFF TGTGCCATCAGCCAGACAGGGGGCAATGAGCAGTTCTTC
TRBD1 TRBJ1-1 TRBV28 . CASRRQGAALEAFF TGTGCCAGCAGACGACAGGGGGCGGCACTAGAAGCTTTCTTT
TRBD1 TRBJ1-1 TRBV12-3/TRBV12-4 . CASVGDRVGAFF TGTGCCAGCGTTGGGGACAGGGTGGGAGCTTTCTTT
. TRBJ1-2 TRBV18 . CASSPVVSQNYGYTF TGTGCCAGCTCACCAGTGGTTTCTCAGAACTATGGCTACACCTTC
. TRBJ1-5 TRBV7-2 . CASRLGGHQPQHF TGTGCCAGCAGACTTGGGGGCCATCAGCCCCAGCATTTT
. TRBJ1-2 TRBV7-9 . CASSLSVNGYTF TGTGCCAGCAGCTTATCAGTGAATGGCTACACCTTC
TRBD1 TRBJ1-2 TRBV5-1 . CASSLEGTGFSNYGYTF TGCGCCAGCAGCTTGGAAGGGACAGGGTTTTCTAACTATGGCTACACCTTC
. TRBJ1-1 TRBV5-5 few CASSFQVLAEAFF TGTGCCAGCAGCTTCCAGGTTCTCGCTGAAGCTTTCTTT
TRBD1 TRBJ2-1 TRBV19 once CASSTDRGRPDWNEQFF TGTGCCAGTAGTACGGACAGGGGGCGACCTGACTGGAATGAGCAGTTCTTC
TRBD1 TRBJ2-1 TRBV6-2/TRBV6-3 . CASSYSKAGGQFF TGTGCCAGCAGTTACTCGAAGGCAGGGGGGCAGTTCTTC
TRBD2 TRBJ2-1 TRBV19 . CASSITSGLYNEQFF TGTGCCAGTAGTATTACTAGCGGGCTCTACAATGAGCAGTTCTTC
TRBD2 TRBJ2-7 TRBV9 . CASSVDPSGKTQPLYYYEQYF TGTGCCAGCAGCGTAGATCCTAGCGGAAAGACGCAGCCCCTCTACTACTACGAGCAGTACTTC
TRBD1 TRBJ2-7 TRBV7-2 . CASIPGQGLYEQYF TGTGCCAGTATTCCGGGACAGGGCCTCTACGAGCAGTACTTC
TRBD2 TRBJ2-1 TRBV2 . CASSEHGLAGGKQFF TGTGCCAGCAGTGAACATGGACTAGCGGGGGGGAAGCAGTTCTTC
. TRBJ1-1 TRBV4-3 . CASSQEAGITEAFF TGCGCCAGCAGCCAAGAGGCGGGGATCACTGAAGCTTTCTTT
. TRBJ1-5 TRBV19 . CASSIGGDSNQPQHF TGTGCCAGTAGTATTGGCGGTGATAGCAATCAGCCCCAGCATTTT
. TRBJ1-1 TRBV2 . CASSADWETEAFF TGTGCCAGCAGTGCCGATTGGGAGACTGAAGCTTTCTTT
. TRBJ1-2 TRBV7-2 . CASSLTGINYGYTF TGTGCCAGCAGCCTAACAGGGATTAACTATGGCTACACCTTC
TRBD1 TRBJ1-4 TRBV28 . CASSYSGTVVEKLFF TGTGCCAGCAGCTACTCCGGGACAGTGGTTGAAAAACTGTTTTTT
TRBD1 TRBJ1-2 TRBV30 once CAWTSADRGQFSYTF TGTGCCTGGACCTCCGCGGACAGGGGGCAGTTCAGCTACACCTTC
. TRBJ2-7 TRBV27 . CASSFTTDLREQYF TGTGCCAGCAGTTTTACGACGGACTTACGTGAGCAGTACTTC
TRBD1 TRBJ1-2 TRBV5-6 . CASSFSQGINYGYTF TGTGCCAGCAGCTTTTCACAGGGGATTAACTATGGCTACACCTTC
TRBD1 TRBJ1-1 TRBV5-1 . CASSPTGVWGTEAFF TGCGCCAGCAGCCCCACAGGGGTGTGGGGCACTGAAGCTTTCTTT
TRBD2 TRBJ2-1 TRBV28 . CASSGRVPNEQFF TGTGCATCGAGCGGGAGGGTGCCCAATGAGCAGTTCTTC
TRBD2 TRBJ2-1 TRBV10-3 . CAINNGLAGSYNEQFF TGTGCCATCAATAACGGACTAGCGGGGAGTTACAATGAGCAGTTCTTC
. TRBJ1-6 TRBV5-8 . CASSINSNSPLHF TGTGCCAGCAGCATAAACAGCAATTCACCCCTCCACTTT
TRBD1 TRBJ2-4 TRBV10-1 . CASSEYGTVINLAKNIQYF TGCGCCAGCAGTGAGTACGGGACAGTAATTAATTTAGCCAAAAACATTCAGTACTTC
TRBD2 TRBJ2-7 TRBV7-2 . CASSLALADYEQYF TGTGCCAGCAGCTTAGCGCTAGCGGACTACGAGCAGTACTTC